These T cell receptor beta chains were read from a single sample in a study of shared clonotypes between healthy human individuals. Produced via immunoSEQ multiplex PCR; TCRdb's table is partial and in-frame only. The sample shows roughly 1,500,000 clones, 95% to 99% of them seen only once. The sequenced sample consisted of naive CD4+ T cells sorted from blood. These receptors were taken from a man aged 25-45 years in good health. CDR3s leave out the opening cysteine and the closing phenylalanine or tryptophan. The order of the fields is V gene, J gene, CDR3 protein.

v_call: TRBV7-5
j_call: TRBJ2-7
cdr3_aa: VRSQTERESVSYEQY

v_call: TRBV18
j_call: TRBJ2-4
cdr3_aa: ASSPGQGVQNIQY

v_call: TRBV11-2
j_call: TRBJ2-7
cdr3_aa: ASRKLAEGYEQY

v_call: TRBV18
j_call: TRBJ2-5
cdr3_aa: ASSPPGQSQETQY

v_call: TRBV6-6
j_call: TRBJ1-1
cdr3_aa: ASSNKGIRGAF

v_call: TRBV5-1
j_call: TRBJ2-3
cdr3_aa: ASSLPGTDTQY

v_call: TRBV5-1
j_call: TRBJ1-4
cdr3_aa: ASSLAGTMVEKLF

v_call: TRBV29-1
j_call: TRBJ2-5
cdr3_aa: SVPPSGSWYQETQY

v_call: TRBV5-5
j_call: TRBJ2-4
cdr3_aa: ASSLGAGRNIQY

v_call: TRBV28
j_call: TRBJ1-3
cdr3_aa: ASSLPRFSGNTIY

v_call: TRBV29-1
j_call: TRBJ2-7
cdr3_aa: SITGTGGPGSYEQY

v_call: TRBV11-2
j_call: TRBJ2-1
cdr3_aa: ASGVVSSYNEQF

v_call: TRBV30
j_call: TRBJ1-5
cdr3_aa: AWSDDMDQPQH

v_call: TRBV7-2
j_call: TRBJ2-3
cdr3_aa: ASSSRWGTDTQY

v_call: TRBV6-1
j_call: TRBJ1-5
cdr3_aa: ASRDSGNQPQH

v_call: TRBV5-4
j_call: TRBJ2-7
cdr3_aa: ASSAEAGTYEQY

v_call: TRBV19
j_call: TRBJ2-1
cdr3_aa: ASTLQEDRNEQF

v_call: TRBV7-9
j_call: TRBJ2-1
cdr3_aa: ASSAGTSGIRSYNEQF

v_call: TRBV2
j_call: TRBJ1-4
cdr3_aa: ASSRGGGEKLF